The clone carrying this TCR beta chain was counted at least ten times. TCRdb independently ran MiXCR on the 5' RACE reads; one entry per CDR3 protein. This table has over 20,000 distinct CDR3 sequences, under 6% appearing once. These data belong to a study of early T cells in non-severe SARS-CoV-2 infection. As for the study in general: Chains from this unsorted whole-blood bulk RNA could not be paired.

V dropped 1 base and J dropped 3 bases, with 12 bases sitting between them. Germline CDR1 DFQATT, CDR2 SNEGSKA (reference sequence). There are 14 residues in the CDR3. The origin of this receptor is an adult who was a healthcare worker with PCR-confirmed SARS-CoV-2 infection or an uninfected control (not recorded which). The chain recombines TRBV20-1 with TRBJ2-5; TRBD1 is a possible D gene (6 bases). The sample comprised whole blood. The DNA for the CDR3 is TGCAGTGCTAGAGGGGTCTGGACAGAAGAGACCCAGTACTTC. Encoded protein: CSARGVWTEETQYF.